What follows is one T cell receptor (beta chain) and its context. Its antigen is as yet unknown. Measured with immunoSEQ multiplex PCR; TCRdb has only the in-frame clones, and not every one. Here the sample spans approximately 30,000 clones, roughly 80% being singletons. The entry originates in a study of PD-L1 blockade in urothelial cancer. The wider study: Samples came from 3 weeks, at the second dose, and 6 weeks into treatment. Overall study findings and caveats: Pretreatment TCR clonality in blood, when below the median, was predictive of better survival. Tumor-associated clones in the blood of durable-benefit patients grew more at 3 weeks.

Patients yielded 1 to 8 samples each, pretreatment and on-treatment. The CDR3 length is 13 residues. V dropped 4 bases and J dropped 6 bases, with 10 bases sitting between them. Germline V gene sequence: CDR1 MDHEN, CDR2 SYDVKM. The sequence derives from a middle-aged man with urothelial cancer. The J gene is TRBJ1-5, the V gene TRBV28, with D unclear. Sequenced here: PBMCs, sampled around atezolizumab (anti-PD-L1) treatment. CDR3 DNA sequence: TGTGCCAGCAGTTCCCCAGCGCGTCAGCCCCAGCATTTT. Protein sequence: CASSSPARQPQHF.